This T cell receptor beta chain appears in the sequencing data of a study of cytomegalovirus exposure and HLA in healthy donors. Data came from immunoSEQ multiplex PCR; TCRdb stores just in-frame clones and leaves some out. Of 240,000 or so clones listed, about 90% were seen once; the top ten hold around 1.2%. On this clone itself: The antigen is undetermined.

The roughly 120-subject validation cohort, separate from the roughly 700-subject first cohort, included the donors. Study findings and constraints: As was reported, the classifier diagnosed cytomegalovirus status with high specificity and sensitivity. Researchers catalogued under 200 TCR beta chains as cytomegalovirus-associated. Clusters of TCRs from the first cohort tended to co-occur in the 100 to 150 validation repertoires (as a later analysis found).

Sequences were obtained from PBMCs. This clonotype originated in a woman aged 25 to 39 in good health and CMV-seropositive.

This CDR3 is CASSLGAGAVYEQYF. CDR3 sequence (DNA): TGCGCCAGCAGCTTGGGGGCGGGGGCAGTCTACGAGCAGTACTTC. The rearrangement uses TRBV5-1 and TRBJ2-7; weak D call: TRBD2 (7 bases). Trimming shortened V by 0 bases and J by 3 bases, and 13 bases separated the two germline ends. The CDR3 length is 15 residues. In germline, CDR1 is SGHRS, CDR2 YFSETQ.